Presented here are 11 T cell receptor beta chains from one specimen sequenced in a study of T-cell reconstitution after alpha-beta-depleted transplantation in children. Unique molecular identifiers were incorporated when the TCRbeta library was constructed. TCRdb reprocessed the PCR reads via MiXCR and lists one record per CDR3 protein. The data show fewer than 350,000 distinct CDR3 sequences, about 9.9% seen once. The sample in question was peripheral blood, obtained 180 days after TCRalphabeta/CD19-depleted stem cell transplant. The receptors originated from a male patient aged 2 to 10 who had a stem cell transplant for chronic granulomatous disease, so the T cells may come from the graft donor.

This clonotype came up many times. The chain uses TRBV4-3 and TRBJ2-3, with a weak D call TRBD2 (6 bases). Trimming pared 4 bases from V and 3 bases from J, leaving 11 bases between. The CDR3 consists of 14 residues. CDR1 and CDR2 from the germline V gene are LGHNA and YSLEER. CDR3 nucleotides: TGCGCCAGCAGCCGCCGGACTACTACAGATACGCAGTATTTT. Protein: CASSRRTTTDTQYF.

This clonotype was found many times. The chain employs TRBV12-3 or TRBV12-4 and TRBJ2-3, with D tentatively TRBD1 or TRBD2 (6 bases each). V was trimmed by 2 bases and J by 0 bases, leaving 12 bases between them. This CDR3 has 16 amino acids. The CDR3 protein is CASSLYQGTSTDTQYF. DNA of the CDR3: TGTGCCAGCAGTTTATACCAGGGGACTAGCACAGATACGCAGTATTTT.

This clonotype came up many times. The rearrangement joins TRBV30 to TRBJ1-3; 7 positions match TRBD1. Trimming took 6 bases from V and 2 from J; bases not matched to a gene: 7. From germline, CDR1 is GTSNPN and CDR2 SVGIG (reference sequence). This CDR3 is built from 14 residues. The CDR3 DNA sequence: TGTGCCTGCGCAGACAGGGCAACTGGAAACACCATATATTTT. Translating gives CACADRATGNTIYF.

Many counts were recorded for this clonotype. The V call is TRBV20-1, the J call TRBJ2-3; 10 nucleotides align to TRBD2. The germline V gene has CDR1 DFQATT and CDR2 SNEGSKA (reference sequence). This CDR3 contains 15 residues. The V and J ends lost 3 bases and 1 base, in that order; junction bases with no gene match: 4. CDR3 residues: CSASSSGRGTDTQYF. Here the CDR3 DNA reads TGCAGTGCTAGCTCAAGCGGGAGGGGCACAGATACGCAGTATTTT.

This clonotype was picked up many times. The chain uses TRBV7-9 and TRBJ2-1; D ambiguous. This CDR3 has 12 residues. V was shortened by 2 bases and J by 7 bases, with 6 bases between the two germline ends. Per germline, CDR1 SEHNR and CDR2 FQNEAQ (reference sequence). Written as DNA, the CDR3 is TGTGCCAGCAGCTTAACCACAAATGAGCAGTTCTTC. Translated, it gives CASSLTTNEQFF.

This clonotype was observed many times. The V and J genes are TRBV9 and TRBJ2-5; 7 bases agree with TRBD2. Trimming cost V 0 bases and J 7 bases; bases outside gene matches: 9. CDR3 size: 15 residues. The germline gives CDR1 SGDLS, CDR2 YYNGEE. The CDR3 sequence: CASSVDPGGEGTQYF. CDR3 sequence (DNA): TGTGCCAGCAGCGTAGACCCCGGCGGGGAGGGGACCCAGTACTTC.

As to this clonotype: Given a much more abundant clone one base away, this may be a read error. The conserved phenylalanine or tryptophan normally closing the CDR3 is absent here, so this likely arose from a read error. The V call is TRBV13, the J call TRBJ2-5; TRBD2 matches at 8 bases. V shed 5 bases, J shed 5 bases, and the junction held 4 bases outside the gene matches. The CDR3 consists of 13 residues. Per germline, CDR1 PRHDT and CDR2 FYEKMQ (reference sequence). The CDR3 DNA reads as TGTGCCAGCAGCGAGCGGGGGAAGGAGACCCAGTACCTC. This codes for CASSERGKETQYL.

The chain uses TRBV12-3 or TRBV12-4 and TRBJ2-7; D is unresolved. Trimming removed 6 bases from V and 2 bases from J, with 11 bases in between. The CDR3 contains 13 residues. The chain's CDR3 is CASRPGQTYEQYF. CDR3 DNA: TGTGCCAGCAGGCCCGGGCAAACCTACGAGCAGTACTTC.

The J gene is TRBJ2-3, the V gene TRBV20-1; TRBD2 might be the D (5 bases). CDR3 length: 16 amino acids. Germline V gene lookup returns CDR1 DFQATT and CDR2 SNEGSKA (reference sequence). V was clipped by 3 bases and J by 6 bases, with 22 bases between them. CDR3 loop: CSASPRGQVGSDTQYF. In DNA, the CDR3 is TGCAGTGCTAGCCCCCGGGGTCAGGTGGGCTCGGATACGCAGTATTTT.

Many counts were recorded for this clonotype. V usage is TRBV12-3 or TRBV12-4 and J usage is TRBJ2-7, with D maybe TRBD2 (5 bases). The V and J ends lost 6 bases and 7 bases respectively, with 13 bases between them. This CDR3 spans 12 amino acids. In DNA, the CDR3 is TGTGCCAGCAGCCTGGCGTGGACTGAGCAGTACTTC. Residues: CASSLAWTEQYF.

In its sample, this clonotype was seen many times. The rearrangement links TRBV7-9 to TRBJ2-5; D is unclear. V was pared by 1 base and J by 2 bases, with 17 bases between. The germline gives CDR1 SEHNR, CDR2 FQNEAQ (reference sequence). The CDR3 extends over 17 amino acids. CDR3 protein: CASSLGHEWRPQETQYF. CDR3 coding DNA: TGTGCCAGCAGCTTAGGTCATGAGTGGCGGCCACAAGAGACCCAGTACTTC.